What follows describes a single T cell receptor (beta chain). What it recognizes is unknown. CDR1 and CDR2 (germline): SGHDT, YYEEEE. The CDR3 sequence is 14 residues long. Trimming shortened V by 2 bases and J by 0 bases, and 6 bases separated the two germline ends. Clones were read by immunoSEQ multiplex PCR, and TCRdb kept only the in-frame ones, dropping some. The sample has approximately 8,300 clones, roughly 87% seen once. This entry belongs to a study of chemoradiotherapy in HPV16-positive cancers. As for the study in general: Candidate HPV-specific T-cell clones and common TCR motifs came from functional assays in two HPV16-positive patients. Whole-study results and caveats: Only two HPV16-positive patients supplied the functional HPV-specificity definition. Candidate HPV-specific clones and E7-related TCR motifs grew in tumor during treatment.

Over chemoradiotherapy, repertoires were sampled more than once. This specimen was blood, taken from a patient who underwent chemoradiotherapy. V usage is TRBV5-6 and J usage is TRBJ2-4; D ambiguous. The clonotype comes from a human donor with HPV-associated anogenital cancer. CDR3 sequence reads: CASSLGGAKNIQYF. As DNA, the CDR3 is TGTGCCAGCAGCTTAGGCGGAGCCAAAAACATTCAGTACTTC.